A single TCR beta chain is shown here with its context. Its antigen remains unknown. The germline V gene encodes CDR1 SNHLY and CDR2 FYNNEI. Trimming removed 9 bases at V and 7 bases at J, with 15 bases between. This CDR3 is built from 12 residues. The repertoire was sequenced with immunoSEQ multiplex PCR; TCRdb's copy has only in-frame clones and lacks some. The table has 50,000 to 65,000 clones, 75% to 95% seen once. The source of the sample is a study of PD-1 blockade in classical Hodgkin lymphoma. Notes on the study in general: Newly diagnosed patients had baseline TCR diversity that was reportedly lower than that of healthy donors.

Every one of the patients relapsed after autologous stem cell transplantation (brentuximab vedotin exposure was variable). Best outcomes ranged across complete response, partial response and progressive disease. Sequenced material: peripheral blood mononuclear cells (PBMCs), taken before the second cycle of nivolumab. The V and J genes are TRBV2 and TRBJ1-2; unclear D gene. The TCR sequence derives from a human donor with classical Hodgkin lymphoma. The CDR3 reads CASPELTGGYTF. Here the CDR3 DNA reads TGTGCCAGTCCCGAACTGACGGGTGGCTACACCTTC.